This T cell receptor (beta chain) was documented in a study of blood T cell repertoires in COVID-19. There are 12 residues in the CDR3. Trimming took 6 bases from V and 7 from J; bases not matched to a gene: 4. The data were produced by immunoSEQ multiplex PCR, yet TCRdb's version contains in-frame clones alone and is incomplete. The sample carries about 170,000 clones, 65% to 80% recorded once. This chain joins TRBV12-3 or TRBV12-4 and TRBJ2-5; 8 nucleotides align to TRBD1. The sequence was collected from a woman in her seventies in a cohort exposed to, infected with or recovered from COVID-19 (not recorded which). The sequencing sample was made of PBMCs or T cells enriched from blood (not recorded which). CDR3 protein: CASSQGAGTQYF. For the CDR3, the DNA is TGTGCCAGCAGCCAGGGGGCTGGGACCCAGTACTTC.